This TCR beta chain came from a study of blood T cells in healthy people across ages. The germline V gene encodes CDR1 MNHNS and CDR2 SASEGT. The CDR3 length is 17 residues. Between the trimmed V and J ends, which lost 5 bases and 4 bases, there was a span of 18 bases. A second PCR of about 6 to 12 cycles used a sample-barcoded 5' primer and a J-beta primer mix. TCRdb reanalysed the 5' RACE reads using MiXCR and keeps one entry per CDR3 protein. The data contain more than 650,000 distinct CDR3 sequences, roughly 24% of them seen just once; the ten biggest clones take up approximately 2.9%. About this clonotype itself: Its cognate antigen is unknown.

Isolating PBMCs gave at least 7 million of these cells per sample. Study findings and constraints: Donor CMV infection status was unknown, possibly confounding age-related changes in expanded clonotypes. Older individuals had lower TCR beta diversity per million T cells (the decline was roughly linear).

The same data also went into a second study, on T cells of mothers and their children. That work states: Each 15 ul cDNA reaction used 1.5 ug RNA; all RNA was used.

This clonotype was obtained from a boy under 18 in good health. What was sequenced was blood. This chain connects TRBV6-1 to TRBJ1-6, with D possibly matching TRBD1 (6 bases). The CDR3 sequence is CASSPRGGAEYNSPLHF. CDR3 bases: TGTGCCAGCAGTCCACGAGGGGGGGCGGAATATAATTCACCCCTCCACTTT.